Sequencing of this T cell receptor beta chain was carried out in a study of OX40 agonist ivuxolimab in advanced cancers. A note on the overall study: Ivuxolimab was a fully human IgG2 agonistic monoclonal antibody targeting the costimulatory receptor OX40 (CD134). Patients were allowed to have had prior anti-PD-1, anti-PD-L1 or anti-CTLA-4 therapy, and approximately 40% of the dose-escalation patients had been treated with checkpoint inhibitors. Three dose-escalation patients achieved partial responses, one with hepatocellular carcinoma and two with cutaneous melanoma. Intravenous ivuxolimab was administered to patients every 2 weeks at six dose levels: 0.01, 0.1, 0.3, 1.5, 3 and 10 mg/kg. Peripheral TCRbeta sequencing aimed to test whether ivuxolimab altered TCR sequence diversity and caused clonal T-cell expansion. A male proportion of 75% to 85% and a mean age of 60 years, ranging from 23 to 79, were recorded for the dose-escalation cohort. Of the 50 to 55 patients in dose escalation, about 19 had hepatocellular carcinoma, roughly 15 had melanoma, 9 had renal cell carcinoma and 9 had head and neck cancer. The monotherapy dose-escalation portion (N of about 50 patients) of the phase I ivuxolimab trial is reported in the paper. Broader findings and caveats from the paper: Low levels of normalized T-cell clonal expansion were also shown by some nonresponding patients. Partial responders in the 0.1-3.0 mg/kg groups had among the lowest normalized peripheral clonal expansion, especially among CD8+ T cells. The antigen specificity of the peripheral T cells that underwent clonal expansion was not determined. At doses of 0.1 to 3.0 mg/kg, clonal expansion of both CD4+ and CD8+ blood T cells was observed from baseline to week 6. After ivuxolimab, CD8+ T cells had more expanded clones than CD4+ T cells on average.

Patients with autoimmune disease history or receiving systemic immunosuppression were excluded from the trial. Peripheral blood for TCR sequencing was collected from all dose cohorts at baseline, on cycle 4 day 1, and on cycle 7 day 1. Samples were obtained from an open-label, multicenter, first-in-human phase I dose-escalation trial of ivuxolimab. Adults with locally advanced or metastatic head and neck squamous cell, hepatocellular, melanoma or renal cell carcinoma were enrolled in the trial. Before TCR sequencing, CD4+ T cells and CD8+ T cells were sorted from peripheral blood as separate populations. Remarks on this clone: What this receptor recognizes is not known. Base qualities were left out, and no much larger clone turns up one base away.

To sequence the TCRbeta CDR3 region, genomic DNA was isolated from the sorted cells. The immunoSEQ Assay was used for sequencing of TCRbeta CDR3 regions. In its TCRdb copy, this immuneACCESS table keeps in-frame sequences only and misses some clones. Where compared with another copy, unresolved V genes explain less than half of these, and the others have no known cause. Within this sample are 50,000 to 65,000 clones, with over 90% of them counted one time only. The biggest ten clones account for 10% to 15% of the sample. Looking up the germline V gene yields CDR1 SGHRS and CDR2 YFSETQ. Unmatched junction bases come to 4, with V trimmed by 0 bases and J by 1 base. CDR3 length: 16 amino acids, cysteine to phenylalanine. Solely the CDR3 DNA is kept, with 48 bases framed from the first base.

Material: CD4+ or CD8+ T cells sorted from blood, obtained in a trial of the OX40 agonist ivuxolimab. The sequence came from an adult with an advanced solid tumor such as melanoma, head and neck, liver or kidney cancer. The rearranged chain carries TRBV5-1 and TRBJ2-1, with 7 central nucleotides matching TRBD2. The CDR3 corresponds to CASSLASGGSYNEQFF. The nucleotide sequence reads as follows: TGCGCCAGCAGCTTGGCTAGCGGTGGTTCCTACAATGAGCAGTTCTTC.